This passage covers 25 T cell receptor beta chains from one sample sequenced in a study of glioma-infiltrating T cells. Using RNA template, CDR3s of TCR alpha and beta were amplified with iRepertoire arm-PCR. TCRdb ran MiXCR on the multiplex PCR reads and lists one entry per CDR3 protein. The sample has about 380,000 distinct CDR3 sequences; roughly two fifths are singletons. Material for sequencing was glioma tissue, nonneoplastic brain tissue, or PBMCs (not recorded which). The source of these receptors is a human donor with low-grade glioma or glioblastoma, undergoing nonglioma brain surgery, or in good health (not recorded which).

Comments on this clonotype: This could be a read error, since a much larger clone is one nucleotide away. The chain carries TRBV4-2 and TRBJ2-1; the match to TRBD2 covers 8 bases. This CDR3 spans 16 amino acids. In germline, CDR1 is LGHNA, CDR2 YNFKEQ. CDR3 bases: TGTGCCAGCAGAGTAACGGGACTAGAAGTCAACAATAAGCAGTTCTTC. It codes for CASRVTGLEVNNKQFF.

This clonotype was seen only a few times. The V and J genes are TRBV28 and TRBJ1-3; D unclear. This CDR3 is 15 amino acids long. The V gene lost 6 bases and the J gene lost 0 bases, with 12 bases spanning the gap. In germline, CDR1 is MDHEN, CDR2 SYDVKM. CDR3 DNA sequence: TGTGCCAGCAGACCCCCCAGTAGCTCTGGAAACACCATATATTTT. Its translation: CASRPPSSSGNTIYF.

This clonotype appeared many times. CDR3 sequence (DNA): TGTGCCAGCAGTCATACCTCAGAGGGTACTAACTATGGCTACACCTTC. As protein: CASSHTSEGTNYGYTF. The chain joins TRBV6-1 to TRBJ1-2; D unclear. V was clipped by 5 bases and J by 0 bases, with 16 bases between them. The CDR3 has 16 amino acids. Per the germline V gene, CDR1 is MNHNS and CDR2 is SASEGT.

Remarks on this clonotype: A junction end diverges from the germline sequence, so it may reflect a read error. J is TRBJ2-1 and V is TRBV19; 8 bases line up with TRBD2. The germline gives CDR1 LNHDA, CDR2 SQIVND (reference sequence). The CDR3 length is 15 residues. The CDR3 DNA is TGTGCCAGTAGTATAAGCGGGAGTTCCTACAATAAGCAGTTCTTC. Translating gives CASSISGSSYNKQFF.

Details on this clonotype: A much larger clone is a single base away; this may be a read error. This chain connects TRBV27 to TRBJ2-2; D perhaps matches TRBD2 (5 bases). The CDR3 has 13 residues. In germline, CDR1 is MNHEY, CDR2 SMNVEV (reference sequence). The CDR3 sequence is CASSFLRYGEPFF. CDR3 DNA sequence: TGTGCCAGCAGTTTTTTAAGATACGGGGAGCCGTTTTTT.

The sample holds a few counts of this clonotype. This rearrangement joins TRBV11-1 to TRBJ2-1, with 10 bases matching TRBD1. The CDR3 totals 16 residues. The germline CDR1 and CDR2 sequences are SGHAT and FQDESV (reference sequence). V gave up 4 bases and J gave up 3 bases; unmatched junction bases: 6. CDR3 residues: CASSYPGTGVYNEQFF. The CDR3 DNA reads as TGTGCCAGCAGCTATCCCGGGACAGGGGTCTACAATGAGCAGTTCTTC.

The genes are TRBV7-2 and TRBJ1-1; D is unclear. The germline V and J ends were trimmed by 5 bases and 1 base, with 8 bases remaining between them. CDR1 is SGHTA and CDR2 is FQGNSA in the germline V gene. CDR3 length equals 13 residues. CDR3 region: CASSEGRNTEAFF. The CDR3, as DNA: TGTGCCAGCAGCGAGGGAAGGAACACTGAAGCTTTCTTT.

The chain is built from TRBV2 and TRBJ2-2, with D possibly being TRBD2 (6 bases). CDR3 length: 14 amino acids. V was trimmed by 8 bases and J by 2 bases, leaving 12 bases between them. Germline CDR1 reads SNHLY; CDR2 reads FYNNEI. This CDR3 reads CASVGGDNTGELFF. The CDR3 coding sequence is TGTGCCAGCGTAGGAGGGGATAACACCGGGGAGCTGTTTTTT.

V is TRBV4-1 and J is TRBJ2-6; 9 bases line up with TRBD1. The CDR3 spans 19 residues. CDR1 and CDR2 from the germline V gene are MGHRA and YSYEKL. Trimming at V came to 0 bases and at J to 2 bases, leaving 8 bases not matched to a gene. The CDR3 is CASSQERQGGSTGANVLTF. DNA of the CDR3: TGCGCCAGCAGCCAAGAGAGACAGGGGGGATCTACTGGGGCCAACGTCCTGACTTTC.

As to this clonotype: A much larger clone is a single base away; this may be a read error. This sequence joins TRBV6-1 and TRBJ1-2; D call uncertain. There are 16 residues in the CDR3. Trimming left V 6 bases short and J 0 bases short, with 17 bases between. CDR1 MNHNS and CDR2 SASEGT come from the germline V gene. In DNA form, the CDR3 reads TGTGCCAGCAGAGACCGTCGGGGTCCCGCTAACTATGGCTACACCTTC. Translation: CASRDRRGPANYGYTF.

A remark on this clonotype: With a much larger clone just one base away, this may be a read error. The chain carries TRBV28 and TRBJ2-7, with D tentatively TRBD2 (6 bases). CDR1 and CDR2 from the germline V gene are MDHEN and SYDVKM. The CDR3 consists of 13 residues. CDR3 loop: CDSPGLRSYEQYF. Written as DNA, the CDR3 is TGTGACAGCCCCGGACTACGCTCCTACGAGCAGTACTTC.

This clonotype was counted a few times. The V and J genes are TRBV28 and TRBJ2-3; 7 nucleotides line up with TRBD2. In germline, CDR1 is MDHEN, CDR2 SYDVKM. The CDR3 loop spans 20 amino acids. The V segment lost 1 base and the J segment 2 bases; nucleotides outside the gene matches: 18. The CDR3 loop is CASSLSTWRGGEGHTDTQYF. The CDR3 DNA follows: TGTGCCAGCAGTTTATCCACGTGGCGTGGAGGGGAGGGCCACACAGATACGCAGTATTTT. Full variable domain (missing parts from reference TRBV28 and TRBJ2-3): DVKVTQSSRYLVKRTGEKVFLECVQDMDHENMFWYRQDPGLGLRLIYFSYDVKMKEKGDIPEGYSVSREKKERFSLILESASTNQTSMYLCASSLSTWRGGEGHTDTQYFGPGTRLTVL.

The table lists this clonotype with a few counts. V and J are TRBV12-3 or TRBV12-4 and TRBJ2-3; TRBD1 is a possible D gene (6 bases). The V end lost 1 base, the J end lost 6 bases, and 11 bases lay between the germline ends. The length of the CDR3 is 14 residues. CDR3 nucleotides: TGTGCCAGCAGTTTAGTAGGGGGAGTTGATACGCAGTATTTT. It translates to CASSLVGGVDTQYF.

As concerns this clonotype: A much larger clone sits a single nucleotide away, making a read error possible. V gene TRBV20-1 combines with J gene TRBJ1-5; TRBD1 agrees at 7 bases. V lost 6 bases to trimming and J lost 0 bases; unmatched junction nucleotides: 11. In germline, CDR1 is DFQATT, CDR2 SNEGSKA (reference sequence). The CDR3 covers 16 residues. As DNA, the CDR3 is TGCAGTGCCCCCCGGAGAGGACAGGCTAGCAATCAGCCCCAGCATTTT. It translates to CSAPRRGQASNQPQHF.

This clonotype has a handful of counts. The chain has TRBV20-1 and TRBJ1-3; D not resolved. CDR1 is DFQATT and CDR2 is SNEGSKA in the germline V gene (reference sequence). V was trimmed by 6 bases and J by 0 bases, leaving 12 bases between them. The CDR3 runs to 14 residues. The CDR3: CSANPAGSGNTIYF. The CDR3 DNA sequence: TGCAGTGCCAACCCGGCGGGCTCTGGAAACACCATATATTTT.

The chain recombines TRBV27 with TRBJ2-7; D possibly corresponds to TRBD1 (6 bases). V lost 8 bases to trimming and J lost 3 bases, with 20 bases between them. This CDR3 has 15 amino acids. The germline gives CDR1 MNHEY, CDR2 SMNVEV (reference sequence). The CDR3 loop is CASRTTGTRFYEQYF. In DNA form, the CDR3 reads TGTGCCAGCCGGACCACAGGGACGCGGTTCTACGAGCAGTACTTC.

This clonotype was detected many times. The CDR3 sequence is CASSFRGGYGYTF. The CDR3 region has the DNA TGTGCCAGCAGTTTCAGGGGTGGCTATGGCTACACCTTC. The genes are TRBV27 and TRBJ1-2; TRBD1 might be the D (6 bases). The CDR3 is 13 residues long. Germline CDR1 reads MNHEY; CDR2 reads SMNVEV (reference sequence). Trimming removed 3 bases from V and 4 bases from J, with 9 bases in between.

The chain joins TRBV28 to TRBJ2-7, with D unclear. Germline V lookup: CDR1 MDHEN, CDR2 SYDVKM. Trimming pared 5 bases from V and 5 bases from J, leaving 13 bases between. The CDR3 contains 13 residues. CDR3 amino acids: CASSPSDGNEQYF. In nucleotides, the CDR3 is TGTGCCAGCAGTCCCTCCGACGGAAACGAGCAGTACTTC. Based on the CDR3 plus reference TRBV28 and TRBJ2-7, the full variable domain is DVKVTQSSRYLVKRTGEKVFLECVQDMDHENMFWYRQDPGLGLRLIYFSYDVKMKEKGDIPEGYSVSREKKERFSLILESASTNQTSMYLCASSPSDGNEQYFGPGTRLTVT.

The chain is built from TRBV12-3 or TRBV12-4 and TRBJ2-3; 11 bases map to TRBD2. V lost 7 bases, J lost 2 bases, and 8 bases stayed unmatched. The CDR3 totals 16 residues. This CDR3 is CASTPGTSGVTDTQYF. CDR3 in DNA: TGTGCCAGCACTCCAGGGACTAGCGGAGTCACAGATACGCAGTATTTT.

The CDR3 is CASSFSGGNYGYTF. The CDR3 nucleotides read TGTGCCAGCAGTTTTTCCGGCGGAAACTATGGCTACACCTTC. J is TRBJ1-2 and V is TRBV27; D remains ambiguous. The V gene lost 3 bases and the J gene lost 2 bases, with 10 bases spanning the gap. Germline V CDR1 and CDR2: MNHEY, SMNVEV (reference sequence). The CDR3 covers 14 residues.

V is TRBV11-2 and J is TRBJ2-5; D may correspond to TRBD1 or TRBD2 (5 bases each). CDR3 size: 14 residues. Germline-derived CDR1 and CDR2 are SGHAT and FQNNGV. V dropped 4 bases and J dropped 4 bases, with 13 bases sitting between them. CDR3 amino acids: CASSSSVGAETQYF. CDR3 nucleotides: TGTGCCAGCAGCTCATCGGTCGGGGCAGAGACCCAGTACTTC.

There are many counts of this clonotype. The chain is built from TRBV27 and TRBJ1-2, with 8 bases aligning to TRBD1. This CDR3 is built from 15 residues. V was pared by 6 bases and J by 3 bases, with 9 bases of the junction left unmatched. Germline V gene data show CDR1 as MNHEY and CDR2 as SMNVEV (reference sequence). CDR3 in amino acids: CASRDDGQGHYGYTF. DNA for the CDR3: TGTGCCAGCAGGGATGATGGACAGGGCCACTATGGCTACACCTTC.

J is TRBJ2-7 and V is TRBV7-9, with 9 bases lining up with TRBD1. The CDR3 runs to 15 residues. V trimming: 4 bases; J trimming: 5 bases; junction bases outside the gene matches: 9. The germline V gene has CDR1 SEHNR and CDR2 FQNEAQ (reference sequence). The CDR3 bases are TGTGCCAGCAGCTGGAGGGGGACAGGGACAGACGAGCAGTACTTC. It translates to CASSWRGTGTDEQYF.

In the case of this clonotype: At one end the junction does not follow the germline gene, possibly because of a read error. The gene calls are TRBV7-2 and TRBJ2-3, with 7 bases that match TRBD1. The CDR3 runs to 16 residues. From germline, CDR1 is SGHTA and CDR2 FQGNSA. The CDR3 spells CASSLAPGTARDTQCF. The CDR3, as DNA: TGTGCCAGCAGCTTAGCTCCCGGGACAGCCCGAGATACGCAGTGTTTT. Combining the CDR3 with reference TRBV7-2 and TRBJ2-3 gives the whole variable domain GAGVSQSPSNKVTEKGKDVELRCDPISGHTALYWYRQSLGQGLEFLIYFQGNSAPDKSGLPSDRFSAERTGGSVSTLTIQRTQQEDSAVYLCASSLAPGTARDTQCFGPGTRLTVL.

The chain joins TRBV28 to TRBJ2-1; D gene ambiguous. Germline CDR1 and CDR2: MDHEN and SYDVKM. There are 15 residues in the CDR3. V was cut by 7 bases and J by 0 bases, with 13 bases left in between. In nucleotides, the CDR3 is TGTGCCAGCACAAACAGCGCTTCCTCCTACAATGAGCAGTTCTTC. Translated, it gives CASTNSASSYNEQFF.